This T cell receptor beta chain emerged from a study of molecular identifiers for immune sequencing clone quantification. Germline assignment: CDR1 SGHVS and CDR2 FNYEAQ. CDR3 length: 15 amino acids. Trimming removed 5 bases at V and 4 bases at J, with 15 bases between. This clonotype has more than one count but fewer than ten. TCRdb redid the calling of the PCR reads with MiXCR, one entry per CDR3 protein. The repertoire holds about 630,000 distinct CDR3 sequences, with over 25% as singletons. The TCR sequence derives from a human donor in good health. Some libraries in this study had Jurkat cell RNA spiked in. The V call is TRBV7-6, the J call TRBJ1-3; tentatively, D is TRBD1 (6 bases). Specimen: naive CD8+ T cells from blood, with Jurkat cell RNA spiked in. Stated subset: FACS-sorted CD8+CD4-CCR7+CD45RA+ naive T cells. The CDR3 region is CASSPNRASGNTIYF. As DNA, the CDR3 is TGTGCCAGCAGCCCAAACAGGGCTTCGGGAAACACCATATATTTT.